The source of this TCR beta chain is a study of cytomegalovirus exposure and HLA in healthy donors. Study context: The 666 first-cohort repertoires shared a platform with the approximately 110 validation repertoires, as reported in a later analysis.

The study's findings and limits: Per published reports, the classifier diagnosed cytomegalovirus status with high specificity and sensitivity. Subsequent analysis found a tendency for first-cohort TCR clusters to co-occur within the roughly 130 validation repertoires. Among TCR beta chains, those listed as cytomegalovirus-associated numbered about 160.

A note on this clone: The antigen remains undetermined.

Germline V gene sequence: CDR1 GTSNPN, CDR2 SVGIG (reference sequence). The CDR3 contains 10 residues. The ends were cut back, 5 bases at V and 6 bases at J, with 7 bases in the middle. This table comes from immunoSEQ multiplex PCR, and its TCRdb copy is limited to in-frame clones, with some not included. The repertoire has 90,000 to 150,000 clones, roughly 88% of them found once; the top ten carry roughly 5.3%. Sequencing was performed on PBMCs. The TCR sequence derives from a man aged 18 to 30 in good health and CMV-seronegative. The rearrangement joins TRBV30 to TRBJ1-2, with a weak D call TRBD1 (5 bases). DNA for the CDR3: TGTGCCTGGGGGGGGGATGGCTACACCTTC. Residues: CAWGGDGYTF.